This T cell receptor (beta chain) appears in the sequencing data of a study of control samples from healthy donors and cancer patients. Trimming took 6 bases from V and 0 from J, leaving 9 bases between them. The CDR3 extends over 14 amino acids. In germline, CDR1 is SQVTM, CDR2 ANQGSEA. The method was immunoSEQ multiplex PCR; TCRdb's version includes in-frame clones alone and lacks a portion of them. The sample carries some 120,000 clones, 80% to 90% recorded once. This clonotype was sampled from a man in his sixties in good health. The specimen sequenced was blood. The chain employs TRBV29-1 and TRBJ2-6; D gene uncertain. This chain's CDR3 is CSVAQNSGANVLTF. The CDR3 DNA is TGCAGCGTAGCACAGAACTCTGGGGCCAACGTCCTGACTTTC.